These 19 T cell receptor beta chains share one sample of origin, sequenced in a study of T cells after posttransplantation cyclophosphamide. Generated by immunoSEQ multiplex PCR, the TCRdb table keeps only in-frame clones and is missing some. The repertoire consists of tens of thousands of clones, none detected only once. The specimen sequenced was PBMCs. These receptors were collected from a woman aged 45 to 65 in good health and a related stem cell transplant donor.

In this sample, this clone turned up a few times. V gene TRBV25-1 combines with J gene TRBJ1-2; 10 nucleotides match TRBD1. Losses at the gene ends were 2 bases for V and 5 bases for J; bases not matched to a gene: 8. This CDR3 region has 16 residues. The germline V gene has CDR1 MGHDK and CDR2 SYGVNS. The CDR3 DNA follows: TGTGCCAGCAGTGAAGGGGGGACAGGGGACGGGTATGGCTACACCTTC. Amino acids: CASSEGGTGDGYGYTF.

V and J are TRBV30 and TRBJ2-7, with 8 bases that match TRBD1. The germline gives CDR1 GTSNPN, CDR2 SVGIG (reference sequence). After removal of 4 bases from V and 1 base from J, the junction contained 6 bases not matched to a gene. This CDR3 spans 14 amino acids. The CDR3 nucleotides are TGTGCCTGGATAGGGGGGACAGGATCCTACGAGCAGTACTTC. Translated: CAWIGGTGSYEQYF.

This clone has at least ten counts. The rearrangement uses TRBV11-1 and TRBJ2-1, with 10 positions matching TRBD2. Germline assignment: CDR1 SGHAT and CDR2 FQDESV (reference sequence). The V and J ends lost 1 base and 4 bases, in that order; junction bases with no gene match: 7. The CDR3 sequence is 17 residues long. The CDR3 reads CASSLEVAGGLYNEQFF. In DNA form, the CDR3 reads TGTGCCAGCAGCTTAGAAGTAGCGGGAGGCCTGTACAATGAGCAGTTCTTC.

The rearrangement uses TRBV28 and TRBJ1-2, with D maybe TRBD1 (5 bases). CDR1 and CDR2 from the germline V gene are MDHEN and SYDVKM. V gave up 5 bases and J gave up 4 bases, with 11 bases separating them. The CDR3 consists of 13 residues. CDR3 amino acids: CASSIPGGYGYTF. Written as DNA, the CDR3 is TGTGCCAGCAGTATCCCGGGGGGCTATGGCTACACCTTC.

This clone was found many times. The V and J genes are TRBV5-4 and TRBJ2-1, with 10 positions matching TRBD1. Unmatched junction bases numbered 11, after V lost 5 bases and J lost 9 bases. CDR1 and CDR2 from the germline V gene are SGHNT and YYREEE (reference sequence). The length of the CDR3 is 15 residues. The chain's CDR3 is CASRFRTGGFGEQFF. The CDR3 nucleotides are TGTGCCAGCAGGTTCCGGACAGGGGGTTTCGGTGAGCAGTTCTTC.

This clone has at least ten counts. The chain links TRBV28 to TRBJ2-7; D possibly uses TRBD1 or TRBD2 (5 bases each). With 5 bases removed from V and 7 bases from J, the gap between germline ends came to 12 bases. This CDR3 has 12 residues. The germline CDR1 and CDR2 sequences are MDHEN and SYDVKM. The chain's CDR3 is CASSLSEGEQYF. The CDR3 DNA is TGTGCCAGCAGTCTCTCCGAGGGGGAGCAGTACTTC.

In its sample, this clone was seen a few times. V gene TRBV11-2 combines with J gene TRBJ2-7; D possibly corresponds to TRBD2 (6 bases). The V end was cut by 4 bases, the J end by 6 bases, with 10 bases between. Germline V gene data show CDR1 as SGHAT and CDR2 as FQNNGV. The CDR3 is made up of 12 amino acids. CDR3 DNA: TGTGCCAGCAGCTCCCCCGGGGGCGAGCAGTACTTC. As protein: CASSSPGGEQYF.

There are many counts of this clone. The chain couples TRBV27 to TRBJ2-7; 11 nucleotides agree with TRBD2. This CDR3 is 15 amino acids long. J lost 5 bases, V lost 5 bases, and 8 bases had no gene match. Germline values: CDR1 MNHEY, CDR2 SMNVEV (reference sequence). The CDR3 spells CASSPLAGGGNEQYF. The DNA for the CDR3 is TGTGCCAGCAGTCCTCTAGCGGGAGGCGGCAACGAGCAGTACTTC.

This clone was seen ten or more times. The chain recombines TRBV19 with TRBJ2-1; D remains ambiguous. There are 12 residues in the CDR3. From germline, CDR1 is LNHDA and CDR2 SQIVND (reference sequence). Trimming removed 1 base at V and 5 bases at J, with 3 bases between. CDR3 loop: CASSIADNEQFF. CDR3 DNA sequence: TGTGCCAGTAGTATAGCAGACAATGAGCAGTTCTTC.

This clone was detected ten times or more. The V call is TRBV5-6, the J call TRBJ1-3, with 9 bases that match TRBD1. CDR3 size: 15 residues. In germline, CDR1 is SGHDT, CDR2 YYEEEE. V lost 4 bases and J lost 3; bases outside the gene matches: 5. The CDR3 is CASSRGTGYGNTIYF. CDR3 DNA sequence: TGTGCCAGCAGCCGCGGGACAGGGTATGGAAACACCATATATTTT.

This clone occurred a few times. The chain joins TRBV9 to TRBJ2-7; a weak D match, TRBD1 (5 bases). The CDR3 loop spans 15 amino acids. Trimming shortened V by 3 bases and J by 2 bases, and 15 bases separated the two germline ends. Germline V lookup: CDR1 SGDLS, CDR2 YYNGEE. CDR3 coding DNA: TGTGCCAGCAGCGCAAGGGGCTTGAGGACCTACGAGCAGTACTTC. Residues: CASSARGLRTYEQYF. The whole variable domain, filled in from reference TRBV9 and TRBJ2-7, reads DSGVTQTPKHLITATGQRVTLRCSPRSGDLSVYWYQQSLDQGLQFLIQYYNGEERAKGNILERFSAQQFPDLHSELNLSSLELGDSALYFCASSARGLRTYEQYFGPGTRLTVT.

This clone occurred many times. The chain recombines TRBV7-6 with TRBJ1-3, with 7 bases lining up with TRBD1. From germline, CDR1 is SGHVS and CDR2 FNYEAQ. V shed 5 bases, J shed 0 bases, and the junction held 7 bases outside the gene matches. The CDR3 has 16 amino acids. CDR3: CASSANRGLSGNTIYF. The CDR3, as DNA: TGTGCCAGCAGCGCCAACAGGGGCCTCTCTGGAAACACCATATATTTT. Supplemented by reference TRBV7-6 and TRBJ1-3, the full variable domain reads GAGVSQSPRYKVTKRGQDVALRCDPISGHVSLYWYRQALGQGPEFLTYFNYEAQQDKSGLPNDRFSAERPEGSISTLTIQRTEQRDSAMYRCASSANRGLSGNTIYFGEGSWLTVV.

This clone was observed at least ten times. The chain carries TRBV6-1 and TRBJ2-1; 7 bases match TRBD2. Trimming took 2 bases from V and 0 from J; bases not matched to a gene: 10. The CDR3 runs to 18 residues. The V gene's germline CDR1 is MNHNS and CDR2 SASEGT. The CDR3 DNA is TGTGCCAGCAGTGAAAGCCCAACTAGCGCAAGCTCCTACAATGAGCAGTTCTTC. This sequence encodes CASSESPTSASSYNEQFF.

This clone was found many times. The chain has TRBV2 and TRBJ1-4; TRBD1 aligns across 7 bases. V lost 6 bases to trimming and J lost 5 bases; unmatched junction nucleotides: 9. CDR1 and CDR2 (germline): SNHLY, FYNNEI. The CDR3 sequence is 15 residues long. The CDR3 DNA follows: TGTGCCAGCAGGGCCTCGACAGGGATCAATGAAAAACTGTTTTTT. Protein sequence: CASRASTGINEKLFF. The whole variable domain, filled in from reference TRBV2 and TRBJ1-4, reads EPEVTQTPSHQVTQMGQEVILRCVPISNHLYFYWYRQILGQKVEFLVSFYNNEISEKSEIFDDQFSVERPDGSNFTLKIRSTKLEDSAMYFCASRASTGINEKLFFGSGTQLSVL.

This clone was counted ten times or more. The rearrangement links TRBV19 to TRBJ2-3; 7 bases agree with TRBD2. The junction had 11 bases not matched to a gene; V was cut back by 10 bases and J by 4 bases. The germline gives CDR1 LNHDA, CDR2 SQIVND (reference sequence). There are 14 residues in the CDR3. CDR3 loop: CATTGREWADTQYF. Written as DNA, the CDR3 is TGTGCCACGACCGGGCGGGAGTGGGCAGATACGCAGTATTTT.

This clone was found many times. The V call is TRBV10-2, the J call TRBJ2-7, with 7 positions matching TRBD2. V lost 6 bases and J lost 4; bases outside the gene matches: 15. Germline CDR1 WSHSY, CDR2 SAAADI. CDR3 size: 16 residues. This CDR3 is CASRKSVLGEGYEQYF. The CDR3 DNA follows: TGCGCCAGCAGAAAGTCCGTGCTCGGGGAGGGATACGAGCAGTACTTC.

Ten or more counts support this clone. This chain connects TRBV28 to TRBJ2-1; no clear D gene. Germline loops: CDR1 MDHEN, CDR2 SYDVKM. V lost 8 bases and J 0 bases, leaving 8 bases between the germline ends. The CDR3 is 13 residues long. The CDR3 coding sequence is TGTGCCAGCCTCTTCAGCTCCTACAATGAGCAGTTCTTC. Translated: CASLFSSYNEQFF.

This clone was found many times. The V gene is TRBV6-2 or TRBV6-3, the J gene TRBJ1-5, with D unclear. Germline CDR1 and CDR2: MNHEY and SVGEGT. The V and J ends lost 6 bases and 3 bases respectively, with 6 bases between them. There are 12 residues in the CDR3. CDR3 protein: CASRDSNQPQHF. CDR3 bases: TGTGCCAGCAGGGACTCCAATCAGCCCCAGCATTTT.

This clone came up many times. The chain uses TRBV6-5 and TRBJ2-7; 9 nucleotides agree with TRBD1. V lost 2 bases and J lost 6; bases outside the gene matches: 8. The CDR3 totals 15 residues. Germline loops: CDR1 MNHEY, CDR2 SVGAGI. CDR3 DNA: TGTGCCAGCAGTTACGAGGTACAGGGGGCTCGCGAGCAGTACTTC. As protein: CASSYEVQGAREQYF.